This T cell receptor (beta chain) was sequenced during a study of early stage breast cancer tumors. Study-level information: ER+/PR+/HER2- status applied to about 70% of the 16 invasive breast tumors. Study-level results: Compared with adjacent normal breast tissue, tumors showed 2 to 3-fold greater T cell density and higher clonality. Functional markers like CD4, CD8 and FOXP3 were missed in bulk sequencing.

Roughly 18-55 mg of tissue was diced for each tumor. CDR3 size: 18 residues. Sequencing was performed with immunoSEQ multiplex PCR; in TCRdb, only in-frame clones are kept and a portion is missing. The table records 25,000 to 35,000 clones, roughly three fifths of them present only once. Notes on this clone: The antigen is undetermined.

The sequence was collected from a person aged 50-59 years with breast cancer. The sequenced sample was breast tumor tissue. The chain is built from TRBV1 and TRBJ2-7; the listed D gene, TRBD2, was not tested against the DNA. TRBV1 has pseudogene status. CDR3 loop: CTSSQETRLAGVNYEQYF. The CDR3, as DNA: TGCACCAGCAGCCAGGAAACTCGACTAGCGGGAGTCAACTACGAGCAGTACTTC.